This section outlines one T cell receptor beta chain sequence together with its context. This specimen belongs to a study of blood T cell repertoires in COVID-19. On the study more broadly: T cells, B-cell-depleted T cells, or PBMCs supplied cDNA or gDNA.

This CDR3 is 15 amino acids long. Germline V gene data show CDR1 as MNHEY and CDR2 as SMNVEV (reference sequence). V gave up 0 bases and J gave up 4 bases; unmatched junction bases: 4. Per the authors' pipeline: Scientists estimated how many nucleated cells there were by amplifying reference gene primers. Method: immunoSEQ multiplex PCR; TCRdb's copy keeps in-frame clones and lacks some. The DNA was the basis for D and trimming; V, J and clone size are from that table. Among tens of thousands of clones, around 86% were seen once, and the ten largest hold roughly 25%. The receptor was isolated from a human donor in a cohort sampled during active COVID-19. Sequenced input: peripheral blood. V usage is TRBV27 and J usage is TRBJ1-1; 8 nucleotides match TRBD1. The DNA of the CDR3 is TGTGCCAGCAGTTTATCGGGACAGGCGAGCACTGAAGCTTTCTTT. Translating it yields CASSLSGQASTEAFF.